This TCR beta chain was sequenced for a study of shared clonotypes between healthy human individuals. Sequencing used immunoSEQ multiplex PCR; TCRdb keeps in-frame clones, though not all of them. This sample has millions of clones, with more than 80% found just once. Germline V gives CDR1 SGHTA, CDR2 FQGNSA. Trimming cost V 5 bases and J 1 base, with 5 bases left between them. The CDR3 contains 13 residues. Notes on this clone: Other DNA sequences in this specimen translate into the identical CDR3.

This receptor was identified in a man aged 18 to 30 in good health. This chain links TRBV7-2 with TRBJ2-2, with D uncertain. The sample comprised naive CD4+ T cells sorted from blood. The subset is: CD45RA+ positively selected. The CDR3, as DNA: TGTGCCAGCAGCCCGGGGAACACCGGGGAGCTGTTTTTT. Its translation: CASSPGNTGELFF.